This T cell receptor beta chain was sequenced in a study of control samples from healthy donors and cancer patients. This clone has only one observation. Germline CDR1 SGHVS, CDR2 FQNEAQ. Deletions cut 5 bases from V and 0 bases from J, with 11 bases between. The CDR3 runs to 15 residues. The assay was immunoSEQ multiplex PCR, and TCRdb's table has in-frame clones only and misses some. The data hold about 190,000 clones, with approximately 91% observed a single time. V usage is TRBV7-8 and J usage is TRBJ2-1; weak D call: TRBD2 (5 bases). This receptor was taken from a man aged 25 to 40 in good health. The material sequenced was blood. CDR3 DNA: TGTGCCAGCAGCCCGGACTCAAGCTCCTACAATGAGCAGTTCTTC. Protein sequence: CASSPDSSSYNEQFF.